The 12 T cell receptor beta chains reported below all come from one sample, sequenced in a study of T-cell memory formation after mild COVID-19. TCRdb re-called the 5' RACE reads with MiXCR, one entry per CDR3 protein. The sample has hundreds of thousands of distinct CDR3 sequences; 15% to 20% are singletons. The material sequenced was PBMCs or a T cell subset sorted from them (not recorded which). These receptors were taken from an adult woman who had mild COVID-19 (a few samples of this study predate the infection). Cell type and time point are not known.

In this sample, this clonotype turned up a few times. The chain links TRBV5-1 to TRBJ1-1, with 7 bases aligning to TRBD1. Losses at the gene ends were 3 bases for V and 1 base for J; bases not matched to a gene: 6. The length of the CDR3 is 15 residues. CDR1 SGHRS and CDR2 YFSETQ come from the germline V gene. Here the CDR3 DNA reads TGCGCCAGCAGCTCAGAATACAGGGGGAACACTGAAGCTTTCTTT. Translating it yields CASSSEYRGNTEAFF.

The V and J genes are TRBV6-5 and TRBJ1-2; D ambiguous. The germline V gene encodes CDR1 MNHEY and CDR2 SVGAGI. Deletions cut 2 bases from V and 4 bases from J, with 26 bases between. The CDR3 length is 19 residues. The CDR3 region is CASSYGLSASDPNLYGYTF. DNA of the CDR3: TGTGCCAGCAGTTACGGACTGTCCGCCTCCGACCCAAACCTCTATGGCTACACCTTC.

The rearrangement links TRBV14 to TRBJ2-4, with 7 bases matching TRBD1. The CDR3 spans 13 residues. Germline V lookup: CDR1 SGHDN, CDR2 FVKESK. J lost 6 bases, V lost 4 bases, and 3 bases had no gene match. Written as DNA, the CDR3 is TGTGCCAGCAGCCCTCGGGACAGAAACATTCAGTACTTC. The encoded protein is CASSPRDRNIQYF.

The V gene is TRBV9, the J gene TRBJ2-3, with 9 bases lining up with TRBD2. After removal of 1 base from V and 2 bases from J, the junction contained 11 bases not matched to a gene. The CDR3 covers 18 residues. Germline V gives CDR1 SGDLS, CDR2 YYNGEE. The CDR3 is CASSVSFGLAGFTDTQYF. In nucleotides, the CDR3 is TGTGCCAGCAGCGTAAGTTTCGGTCTAGCGGGATTCACAGATACGCAGTATTTT.

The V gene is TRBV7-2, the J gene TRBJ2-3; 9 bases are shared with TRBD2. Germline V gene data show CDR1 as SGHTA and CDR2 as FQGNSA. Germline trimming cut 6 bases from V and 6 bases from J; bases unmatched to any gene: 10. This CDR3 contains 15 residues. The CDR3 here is CASRRKREVEDTQYF. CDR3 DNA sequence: TGTGCCAGCAGGAGGAAGCGGGAGGTCGAGGATACGCAGTATTTT.

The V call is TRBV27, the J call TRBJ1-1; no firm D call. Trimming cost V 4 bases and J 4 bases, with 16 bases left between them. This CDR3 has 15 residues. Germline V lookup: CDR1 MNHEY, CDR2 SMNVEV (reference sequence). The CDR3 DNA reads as TGTGCCAGCAGTTCGCTGGCTAGTTCGGGCACTGAAGCTTTCTTT. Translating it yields CASSSLASSGTEAFF.

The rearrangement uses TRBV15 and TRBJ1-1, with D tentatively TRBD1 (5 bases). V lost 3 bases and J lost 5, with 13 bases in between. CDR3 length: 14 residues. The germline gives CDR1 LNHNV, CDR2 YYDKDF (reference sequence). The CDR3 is CATSSLGGVTEAFF. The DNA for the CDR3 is TGTGCCACCAGCAGCTTGGGAGGGGTAACTGAAGCTTTCTTT.

The CDR3 here is CSARRRKLLNTEAFF. The CDR3 region has the DNA TGCAGTGCTAGACGCAGGAAACTATTGAACACTGAAGCTTTCTTT. The chain couples TRBV20-1 to TRBJ1-1; the D is unclear. The CDR3 is 15 residues long. Germline CDR1 and CDR2: DFQATT and SNEGSKA (reference sequence). The germline V and J ends were trimmed by 2 bases and 0 bases, with 13 bases remaining between them.

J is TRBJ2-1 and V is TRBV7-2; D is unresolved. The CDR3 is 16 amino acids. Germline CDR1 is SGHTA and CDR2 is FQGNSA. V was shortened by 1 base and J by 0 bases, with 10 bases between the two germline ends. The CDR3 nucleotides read TGTGCCAGCAGCTTAGGGCCTCCCAGCTCCTACAATGAGCAGTTCTTC. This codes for CASSLGPPSSYNEQFF.

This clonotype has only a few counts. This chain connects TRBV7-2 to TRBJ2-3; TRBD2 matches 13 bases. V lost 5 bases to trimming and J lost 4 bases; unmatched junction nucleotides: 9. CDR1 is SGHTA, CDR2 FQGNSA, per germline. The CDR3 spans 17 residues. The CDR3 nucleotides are TGTGCCAGCAGCCGATTCGCCGGGACTAGCGGGGCAGATACGCAGTATTTT. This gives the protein CASSRFAGTSGADTQYF.

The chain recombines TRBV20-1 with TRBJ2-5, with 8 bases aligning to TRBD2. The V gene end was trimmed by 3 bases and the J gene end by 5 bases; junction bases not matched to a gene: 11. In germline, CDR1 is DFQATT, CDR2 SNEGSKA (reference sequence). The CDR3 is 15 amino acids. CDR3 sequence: CSARLTSALDETQYF. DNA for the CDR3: TGCAGTGCTAGGTTGACTAGCGCGCTGGACGAGACCCAGTACTTC.

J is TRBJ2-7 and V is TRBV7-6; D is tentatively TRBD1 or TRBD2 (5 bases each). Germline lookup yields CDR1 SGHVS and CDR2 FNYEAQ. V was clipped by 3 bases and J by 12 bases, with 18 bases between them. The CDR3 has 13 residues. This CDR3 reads CASSLGTEEHLYF. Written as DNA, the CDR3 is TGTGCCAGCAGCTTGGGGACGGAGGAGCATTTGTACTTC.